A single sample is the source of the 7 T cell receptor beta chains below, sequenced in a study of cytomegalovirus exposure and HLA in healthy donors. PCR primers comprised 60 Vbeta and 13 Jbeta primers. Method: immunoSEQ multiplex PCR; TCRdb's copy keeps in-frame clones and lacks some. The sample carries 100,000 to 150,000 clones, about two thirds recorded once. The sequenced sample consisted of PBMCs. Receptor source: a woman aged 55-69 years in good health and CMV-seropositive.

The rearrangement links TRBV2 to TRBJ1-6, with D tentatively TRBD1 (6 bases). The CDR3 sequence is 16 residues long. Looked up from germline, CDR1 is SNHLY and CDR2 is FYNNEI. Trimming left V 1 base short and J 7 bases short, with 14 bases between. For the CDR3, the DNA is TGTGCCAGCAGTGAAGGCCAGGGGCTGGGGAATTCACCCCTCCACTTT. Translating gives CASSEGQGLGNSPLHF. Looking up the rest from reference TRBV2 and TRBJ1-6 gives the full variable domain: EPEVTQTPSHQVTQMGQEVILRCVPISNHLYFYWYRQILGQKVEFLVSFYNNEISEKSEIFDDQFSVERPDGSNFTLKIRSTKLEDSAMYFCASSEGQGLGNSPLHFGNGTRLTVT.

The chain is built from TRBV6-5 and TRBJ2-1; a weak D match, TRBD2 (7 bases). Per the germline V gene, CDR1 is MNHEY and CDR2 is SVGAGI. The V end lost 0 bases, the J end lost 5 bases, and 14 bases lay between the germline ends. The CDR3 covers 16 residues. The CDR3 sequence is CASSYSRGGVNNEQFF. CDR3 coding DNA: TGTGCCAGCAGTTACTCTAGGGGGGGCGTTAACAATGAGCAGTTCTTC.

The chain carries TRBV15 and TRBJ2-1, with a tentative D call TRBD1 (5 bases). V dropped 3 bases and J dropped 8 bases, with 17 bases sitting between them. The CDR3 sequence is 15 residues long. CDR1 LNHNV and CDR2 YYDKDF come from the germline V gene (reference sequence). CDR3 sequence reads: CATSRGPIGIDEQFF. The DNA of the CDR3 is TGTGCCACCAGCAGGGGGCCTATAGGGATCGATGAGCAGTTCTTC. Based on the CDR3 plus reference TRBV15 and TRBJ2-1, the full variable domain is DAMVIQNPRYQVTQFGKPVTLSCSQTLNHNVMYWYQQKSSQAPKLLFHYYDKDFNNEADTPDNFQSRRPNTSFCFLDIRSPGLGDTAMYLCATSRGPIGIDEQFFGPGTRLTVL.

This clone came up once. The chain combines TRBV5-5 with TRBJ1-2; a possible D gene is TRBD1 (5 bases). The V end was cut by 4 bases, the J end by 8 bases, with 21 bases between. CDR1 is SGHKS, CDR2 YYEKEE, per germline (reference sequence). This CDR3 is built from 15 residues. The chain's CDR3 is CASSLLHQGGGGYTF. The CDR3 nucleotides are TGTGCCAGCAGCCTCCTTCACCAGGGCGGGGGAGGCTACACCTTC.

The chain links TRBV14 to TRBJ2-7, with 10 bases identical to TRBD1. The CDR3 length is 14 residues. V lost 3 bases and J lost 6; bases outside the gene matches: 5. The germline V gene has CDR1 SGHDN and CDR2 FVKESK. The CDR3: CASSHGTGVREQYF. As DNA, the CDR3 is TGTGCCAGCAGCCATGGGACAGGGGTGCGCGAGCAGTACTTC.

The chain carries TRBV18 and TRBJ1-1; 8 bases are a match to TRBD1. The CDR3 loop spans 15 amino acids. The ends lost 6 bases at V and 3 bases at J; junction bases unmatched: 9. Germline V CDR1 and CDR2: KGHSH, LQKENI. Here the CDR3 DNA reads TGTGCCAGCTCGACCAACGGACAGGGAGACACTGAAGCTTTCTTT. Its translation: CASSTNGQGDTEAFF. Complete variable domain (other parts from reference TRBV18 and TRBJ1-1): NAGVMQNPRHLVRRRGQEARLRCSPMKGHSHVYWYRQLPEEGLKFMVYLQKENIIDESGMPKERFSAEFPKEGPSILRIQQVVRGDSAAYFCASSTNGQGDTEAFFGQGTRLTVV.

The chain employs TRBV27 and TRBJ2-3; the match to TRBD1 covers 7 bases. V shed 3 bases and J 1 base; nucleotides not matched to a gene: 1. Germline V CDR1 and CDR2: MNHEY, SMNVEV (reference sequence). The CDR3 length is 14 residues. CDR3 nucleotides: TGTGCCAGCAGTTTCACAGGGGGCACAGATACGCAGTATTTT. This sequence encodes CASSFTGGTDTQYF.